The 32 T cell receptor beta chains given below trace back to one sample, sequenced in a study of metastatic and nonmetastatic thyroid tumors. All patients were untreated before thyroid surgery. TCRdb re-analyzed the PCR reads using MiXCR. The table lists more than 40,000 clones, under 20% of them singletons. Sequenced: blood. The origin of the receptors is a female donor with papillary thyroid cancer or a benign thyroid nodule (not recorded which). Some clones in this sample may be carry-over from other donors' samples.

For this clone: Relative to the germline gene, one junction end is altered; a read error may explain this. The chain couples TRBV15 to TRBJ2-5; possibly TRBD2 for D (6 bases). Germline lookup yields CDR1 LNHNV and CDR2 YYDKDF (reference sequence). This CDR3 region has 17 residues. CDR3 coding DNA: TGTGCCACCAGCAGACCCGGACATGGCCGGCGGAGGGAGAACCAGTACTTC. This sequence encodes CATSRPGHGRRRENQYF. The full variable domain, completed using reference TRBV15 and TRBJ2-5, is DAMVIQNPRYQVTQFGKPVTLSCSQTLNHNVMYWYQQKSSQAPKLLFHYYDKDFNNEADTPDNFQSRRPNTSFCFLDIRSPGLGDTAMYLCATSRPGHGRRRENQYFGPGTRLLVL.

This clone was counted a few times. The V gene is TRBV5-1, the J gene TRBJ1-2, with a weak D call TRBD1 (5 bases). The CDR3 is 12 residues long. CDR1 is SGHRS and CDR2 is YFSETQ in the germline V gene. The ends were cut back, 3 bases at V and 7 bases at J, with 10 bases in the middle. The CDR3 DNA reads as TGCGCCAGCAGCTCCGGGGGAATTGGCTACACCTTC. It codes for CASSSGGIGYTF.

This clone was detected many times. This chain connects TRBV18 to TRBJ1-4; 7 bases line up with TRBD1. From germline, CDR1 is KGHSH and CDR2 LQKENI. V shed 3 bases and J 4 bases; nucleotides not matched to a gene: 8. The CDR3 sequence is 16 residues long. Here the CDR3 DNA reads TGTGCCAGCTCACCGATGGGACAGCGCCTTAATGAAAAACTGTTTTTT. Its protein is CASSPMGQRLNEKLFF.

This clone has ten or more counts. The V call is TRBV11-1, the J call TRBJ2-1; no clear D. The CDR3 runs to 13 residues. Trimming left V 4 bases short and J 6 bases short, with 10 bases between. Germline V lookup: CDR1 SGHAT, CDR2 FQDESV (reference sequence). In DNA, the CDR3 is TGTGCCAGCAGCTCCCAGACCGTCAATGAGCAGTTCTTC. Encoded protein: CASSSQTVNEQFF.

The CDR3 loop is CATSGGQAGETQYF. The CDR3 DNA follows: TGTGCCACCAGCGGGGGACAGGCTGGGGAGACCCAGTACTTC. The chain carries TRBV15 and TRBJ2-5; 8 bases agree with TRBD1. CDR1 is LNHNV and CDR2 is YYDKDF in the germline V gene (reference sequence). There are 14 residues in the CDR3. V was pared by 5 bases and J by 5 bases, with 7 bases of the junction left unmatched. The full variable domain, rest sourced from reference TRBV15 and TRBJ2-5, is DAMVIQNPRYQVTQFGKPVTLSCSQTLNHNVMYWYQQKSSQAPKLLFHYYDKDFNNEADTPDNFQSRRPNTSFCFLDIRSPGLGDTAMYLCATSGGQAGETQYFGPGTRLLVL.

This clone occurred many times. This sequence joins TRBV11-2 and TRBJ2-1; 9 positions agree with TRBD2. The CDR3 covers 14 residues. Trimming removed 5 bases from V and 5 bases from J; junction bases left unmatched: 4. The germline gives CDR1 SGHAT, CDR2 FQNNGV. In DNA, the CDR3 is TGTGCCAGCAGCCCCCGACTAGCGGACAATGAGCAGTTCTTC. Its translation: CASSPRLADNEQFF.

This clone was observed a single time. The chain is built from TRBV5-1 and TRBJ2-6; D remains ambiguous. The V and J ends lost 4 bases and 4 bases respectively, with 15 bases between them. This CDR3 has 16 amino acids. From germline, CDR1 is SGHRS and CDR2 YFSETQ. The CDR3 sequence is CASSPTAVPGANVLTF. The CDR3 DNA reads TGCGCCAGCAGCCCTACAGCAGTTCCCGGGGCCAACGTCCTGACTTTC.

This clone was detected only a few times. J is TRBJ2-1 and V is TRBV27, with D uncertain. The CDR3 consists of 14 residues. Looked up from germline, CDR1 is MNHEY and CDR2 is SMNVEV (reference sequence). The ends were cut back, 2 bases at V and 5 bases at J, with 10 bases in the middle. The CDR3: CASSLIAGHNEQFF. As DNA, the CDR3 is TGTGCCAGCAGTTTAATCGCAGGCCACAATGAGCAGTTCTTC.

This chain connects TRBV4-1 to TRBJ2-2; 10 bases map to TRBD1. The CDR3 is 15 residues long. Germline-derived CDR1 and CDR2 are MGHRA and YSYEKL. The V segment lost 4 bases and the J segment 5 bases; nucleotides outside the gene matches: 4. CDR3 amino acids: CASSRTGGGTGELFF. The CDR3 DNA reads TGCGCCAGCAGCCGGACAGGGGGAGGGACCGGGGAGCTGTTTTTT.

This clone was seen at least ten times. This may stem from a read error, because a much larger clone lies one nucleotide away. CDR3 sequence: CAGSSFPVRGYTF. CDR3 DNA: TGTGCCGGCAGTTCCTTCCCCGTCAGGGGCTACACCTTC. The chain employs TRBV6-1 and TRBJ1-2; D unresolved. Per the germline V gene, CDR1 is MNHNS and CDR2 is SASEGT. The CDR3 has 13 amino acids.

This rearrangement joins TRBV19 to TRBJ2-2; D unclear. V lost 6 bases and J lost 8, with 19 bases in between. Per germline, CDR1 LNHDA and CDR2 SQIVND (reference sequence). This CDR3 region has 15 residues. CDR3 sequence (DNA): TGTGCCAGTAGCCGGTGGGATGGGTTCGCAGGGGAGCTGTTTTTT. Protein sequence: CASSRWDGFAGELFF.

This clone has at least ten counts. The chain carries TRBV5-1 and TRBJ2-3; 10 nucleotides agree with TRBD2. With V trimmed by 0 bases and J by 2 bases, 3 bases remained unmatched. CDR1 is SGHRS and CDR2 is YFSETQ in the germline V gene. The CDR3 totals 16 residues. CDR3 loop: CASSLGTSGPTDTQYF. CDR3 DNA sequence: TGCGCCAGCAGCTTGGGGACTAGCGGTCCCACAGATACGCAGTATTTT.

This clone was seen ten or more times. This rearrangement joins TRBV5-1 to TRBJ2-5; D is undetermined. This CDR3 has 14 residues. Trimming left V 0 bases short and J 4 bases short, with 10 bases between. The germline V gene has CDR1 SGHRS and CDR2 YFSETQ. In DNA form, the CDR3 reads TGCGCCAGCAGCTTGGAGGGCAGAAGAGAGACCCAGTACTTC. Amino acids: CASSLEGRRETQYF.

This clone was counted only a few times. Just one base apart from a much larger clone, this may be a read error. Different DNA sequences within this sample yield the same CDR3. The chain carries TRBV28 and TRBJ2-3; 7 bases agree with TRBD2. Germline CDR1 and CDR2: MDHEN and SYDVKM. The trim removed 7 bases at V and 4 bases at J, leaving 8 bases unmatched. CDR3 length equals 14 residues. DNA of the CDR3: TGTGCCAGCATGGGGGAGGGCGTTGCAGATACGCAGTATTTT. It translates to CASMGEGVADTQYF.

The V and J genes are TRBV5-4 and TRBJ1-1; the D is unclear. The V and J ends lost 0 bases and 3 bases respectively, with 12 bases between them. Germline values: CDR1 SGHNT, CDR2 YYREEE (reference sequence). CDR3 length equals 15 residues. This chain's CDR3 is CASSLGKGLDTEAFF. DNA for the CDR3: TGTGCCAGCAGCTTGGGTAAGGGCCTCGACACTGAAGCTTTCTTT.

J is TRBJ2-7 and V is TRBV13, with unresolved D. CDR1 and CDR2 (germline): PRHDT, FYEKMQ (reference sequence). This CDR3 contains 15 residues. V gave up 5 bases and J gave up 2 bases, with 16 bases separating them. The CDR3 spells CASSPSESSPYEQYF. The CDR3 region has the DNA TGTGCCAGCAGCCCAAGCGAGTCTTCTCCCTACGAGCAGTACTTC.

This clone was observed a handful of times. The chain couples TRBV6-9 to TRBJ2-7, with 9 bases that match TRBD1. The CDR3 loop spans 15 amino acids. The V and J ends lost 1 base and 1 base, in that order; junction bases with no gene match: 2. Germline lookup yields CDR1 MNHGY and CDR2 SVAAGI. The CDR3 loop is CASSYYGTGSYEQYF. CDR3 nucleotides: TGTGCCAGCAGTTATTACGGGACAGGGTCCTACGAGCAGTACTTC.

This clone was counted only a few times. The J gene is TRBJ2-7, the V gene TRBV12-3 or TRBV12-4; tentatively, D is TRBD2 (6 bases). This CDR3 has 13 amino acids. Trimming pared 7 bases from V and 7 bases from J, leaving 17 bases between. CDR3 in DNA: TGTGCCAGCACCCTGGGCGGGGTGGGGGAGCAGTACTTC. This translates into CASTLGGVGEQYF.

The table lists this clone with many counts. The chain recombines TRBV27 with TRBJ2-7; TRBD1 matches at 9 bases. Germline CDR1 reads MNHEY; CDR2 reads SMNVEV (reference sequence). With 5 bases clipped from V and 1 base from J, the junction kept 6 bases outside the gene matches. The CDR3 has 15 amino acids. CDR3 sequence (DNA): TGTGCCAGCAGTACCTCCGGGACAGGGTCCTACGAGCAGTACTTC. Protein: CASSTSGTGSYEQYF.

V and J are TRBV19 and TRBJ1-1; D remains unclear. Germline V CDR1 and CDR2: LNHDA, SQIVND (reference sequence). There are 13 residues in the CDR3. V lost 4 bases and J lost 5, with 11 bases in between. As DNA, the CDR3 is TGTGCCAGTAGTACCGACGCGGGGACTGAAGCTTTCTTT. Encoded protein: CASSTDAGTEAFF.

In its sample, this clone was seen many times. V usage is TRBV28 and J usage is TRBJ2-6; D is uncertain. V gave up 3 bases and J gave up 0 bases, with 12 bases separating them. The V gene's germline CDR1 is MDHEN and CDR2 SYDVKM. The CDR3 has 17 amino acids. This CDR3 is CASSLFEYSSGANVLTF. The CDR3 DNA reads TGTGCCAGCAGTTTGTTCGAGTATAGCTCTGGGGCCAACGTCCTGACTTTC.

At least ten counts were recorded for this clone. The rearrangement uses TRBV6-1 and TRBJ2-3, with D maybe TRBD1 (6 bases). Trimming cost V 6 bases and J 5 bases, with 18 bases left between them. The CDR3 spans 15 residues. The germline CDR1 and CDR2 sequences are MNHNS and SASEGT. The DNA for the CDR3 is TGTGCCAGCAGCGTGACAGGATATCAGGGAGATACGCAGTATTTT. This encodes CASSVTGYQGDTQYF.

This clone was detected a few times. This may be a read error, as it is one base from a much larger clone. Different DNA sequences within this sample yield the same CDR3. J is TRBJ2-5 and V is TRBV2; a weak D match, TRBD2 (6 bases). Germline CDR1 reads SNHLY; CDR2 reads FYNNEI. CDR3 length: 14 amino acids. Deletions cut 7 bases from V and 7 bases from J, with 19 bases between. The CDR3 DNA sequence: TGTGCCAGCACTAGGGTCCCTATGGGGGGGACCCAGTACTTC. It is translated as CASTRVPMGGTQYF.

This clone came up a few times. This rearrangement joins TRBV6-1 to TRBJ1-6; 7 nucleotides agree with TRBD1. This CDR3 is 13 amino acids long. Trimming removed 7 bases from V and 7 bases from J; junction bases left unmatched: 4. CDR1 MNHNS and CDR2 SASEGT come from the germline V gene. This CDR3 reads CASNRDSNSPLHF. DNA of the CDR3: TGTGCCAGCAACCGGGACAGCAATTCACCCCTCCACTTT.

The chain has TRBV3-1 and TRBJ2-1; 9 bases map to TRBD2. The CDR3 length is 14 residues. Germline values: CDR1 LGHDT, CDR2 YNNKEL (reference sequence). The V segment lost 6 bases and the J segment 9 bases; nucleotides outside the gene matches: 9. The CDR3 sequence: CASRDSAGGVEQFF. The CDR3, as DNA: TGTGCCAGCAGAGATTCAGCGGGAGGAGTTGAGCAGTTCTTC.

This clone was seen ten or more times. The rearrangement uses TRBV6-1 and TRBJ1-4, with TRBD1 matching over 7 bases. Per the germline V gene, CDR1 is MNHNS and CDR2 is SASEGT. J lost 3 bases, V lost 6 bases, and 7 bases had no gene match. The CDR3 runs 15 residues. The CDR3 DNA is TGTGCCAGCAGGGAAATAGGGGGCCCTAATGAAAAACTGTTTTTT. It codes for CASREIGGPNEKLFF.

This clone was observed many times. The chain carries TRBV7-3 and TRBJ2-3; 10 positions agree with TRBD1. V shed 5 bases and J 1 base; nucleotides not matched to a gene: 6. The CDR3 covers 16 residues. In germline, CDR1 is SGHTA, CDR2 FQGTGA. CDR3: CASSPRGQGGTDTQYF. DNA for the CDR3: TGTGCCAGCAGCCCTCGTGGACAGGGGGGCACAGATACGCAGTATTTT.

This clone has only a few counts. The chain couples TRBV28 to TRBJ1-2; unclear D gene. Germline assignment: CDR1 MDHEN and CDR2 SYDVKM. Trimming pared 3 bases from V and 8 bases from J, leaving 22 bases between. This CDR3 is built from 16 residues. This chain's CDR3 is CASSLRSEKCLGGYTF. For the CDR3, the DNA is TGTGCCAGCAGTTTGCGGTCTGAGAAATGTCTGGGGGGCTACACCTTC.

This clone was counted at least ten times. The chain uses TRBV15 and TRBJ2-3; no clear D gene. V was pared by 1 base and J by 2 bases, with 16 bases between. The CDR3 is 17 amino acids. Germline CDR1 is LNHNV and CDR2 is YYDKDF (reference sequence). This CDR3 reads CATSRVSPGSITDTQYF. The CDR3 region has the DNA TGTGCCACCAGCAGAGTTAGCCCAGGTTCCATCACAGATACGCAGTATTTT. Complete variable domain (other parts from reference TRBV15 and TRBJ2-3): DAMVIQNPRYQVTQFGKPVTLSCSQTLNHNVMYWYQQKSSQAPKLLFHYYDKDFNNEADTPDNFQSRRPNTSFCFLDIRSPGLGDTAMYLCATSRVSPGSITDTQYFGPGTRLTVL.

This clone was counted only a few times. This could be a read error, since a much larger clone is one nucleotide away. The chain carries TRBV6-1 and TRBJ2-1, with TRBD2 matching 11 bases. This CDR3 spans 14 amino acids. CDR1 and CDR2 from the germline V gene are MNHNS and SASEGT. With V trimmed by 7 bases and J by 5 bases, 4 bases remained unmatched. The CDR3 region is CASKVLAGDNEQFF. Here the CDR3 DNA reads TGTGCCAGCAAGGTACTAGCGGGAGACAATGAGCAGTTCTTC.

This clone was observed at least ten times. The CDR3 sequence: CASSYSGEKLFF. DNA of the CDR3: TGTGCCAGCAGTTACTCCGGGGAAAAACTGTTTTTT. The chain employs TRBV6-5 and TRBJ1-4; D unclear. V was pared by 0 bases and J by 8 bases, with 4 bases between. The CDR3 runs to 12 residues. CDR1 is MNHEY and CDR2 is SVGAGI in the germline V gene.

This clone showed up many times. The J gene is TRBJ1-4, the V gene TRBV6-6, with D possibly TRBD1 on 6 matching bases. Looked up from germline, CDR1 is MNHNY and CDR2 is SVGAGI (reference sequence). V was pared by 0 bases and J by 6 bases, with 20 bases between. The CDR3 runs 18 residues. The CDR3 nucleotides are TGTGCCAGCAGTTACTCCTTCCCGGGGGGGGCCCATGATGAAAAACTGTTTTTT. Translating gives CASSYSFPGGAHDEKLFF.